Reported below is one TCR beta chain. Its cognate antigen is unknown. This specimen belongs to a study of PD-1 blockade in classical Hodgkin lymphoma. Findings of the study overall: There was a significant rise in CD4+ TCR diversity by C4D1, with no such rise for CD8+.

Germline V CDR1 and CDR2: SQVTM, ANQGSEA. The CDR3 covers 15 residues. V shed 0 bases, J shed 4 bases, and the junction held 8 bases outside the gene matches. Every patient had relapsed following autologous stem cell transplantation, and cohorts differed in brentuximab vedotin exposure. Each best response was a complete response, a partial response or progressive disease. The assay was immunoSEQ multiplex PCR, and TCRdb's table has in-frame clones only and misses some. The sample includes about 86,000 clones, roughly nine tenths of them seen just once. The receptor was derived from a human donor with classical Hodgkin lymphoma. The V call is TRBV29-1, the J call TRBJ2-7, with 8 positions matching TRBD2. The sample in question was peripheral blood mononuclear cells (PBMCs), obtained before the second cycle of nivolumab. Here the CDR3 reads CSVEDPERERYEQYF. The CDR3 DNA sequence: TGCAGCGTTGAAGATCCCGAGCGGGAGAGGTACGAGCAGTACTTC.